Sequencing of this TCR beta chain was carried out in a study of vaccination effects on CD4 cells after COVID-19. When about ten days of culture had elapsed, CD4+ T cells were isolated. Cultures received IL-2 medium that replaced half the medium on days 3 and 7. This clone was counted between two and nine times. Antigen specificity is unknown. In germline, CDR1 is LNHDA, CDR2 SQIVND (reference sequence). Trimming took 4 bases from V and 5 from J, leaving 14 bases between them. The CDR3 runs 15 residues. Clones were sequenced by immunoSEQ multiplex PCR, and TCRdb holds only the in-frame ones, with some missing. The table lists some 30,000 clones, around two thirds of them singletons.

The sequences come from CD4+ T cells from PBMCs cultured without peptide, collected before COVID-19 vaccination. The rearrangement links TRBV19 to TRBJ2-2; TRBD1 is a possible D gene (7 bases). The TCR sequence derives from a human donor who received a COVID-19 vaccine. Written as DNA, the CDR3 is TGTGCCAGTAGTAGGGGGGACAGAATAACCGGGGAGCTGTTTTTT. The encoded protein is CASSRGDRITGELFF.